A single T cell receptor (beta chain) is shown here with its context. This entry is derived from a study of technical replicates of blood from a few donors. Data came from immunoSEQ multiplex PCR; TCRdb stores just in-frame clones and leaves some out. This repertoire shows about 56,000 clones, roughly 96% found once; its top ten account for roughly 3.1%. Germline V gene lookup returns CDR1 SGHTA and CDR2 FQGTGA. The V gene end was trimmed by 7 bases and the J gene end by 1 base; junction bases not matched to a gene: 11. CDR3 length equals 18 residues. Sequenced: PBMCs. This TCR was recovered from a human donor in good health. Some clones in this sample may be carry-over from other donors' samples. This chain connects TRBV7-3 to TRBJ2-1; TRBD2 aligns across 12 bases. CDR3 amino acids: CASTRASGRASSYNEQFF. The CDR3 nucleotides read TGTGCCAGCACCAGGGCTAGCGGGAGGGCCTCGTCCTACAATGAGCAGTTCTTC.